Below, 19 T cell receptor beta chains from the same sample are listed, as sequenced in a study of blood T cell repertoires in COVID-19 (TCRdb year 2020). Library preparation employed the immunoSEQ multiplex PCR assay. The source is immuneACCESS, and TCRdb retained only in-frame sequences with V and J called. Part of the clones is not carried over; for the studies checked, unresolved V genes explain less than half of this, and the remainder is unexplained. The sample has about 240,000 clones on record, approximately 80% of them singletons. The top ten clonotypes cover approximately 4.8% of the sample. What was sequenced was peripheral blood. The receptors originated from a woman aged 70-85 years with acute or convalescent COVID-19.

The chain joins TRBV30 to TRBJ2-2; no clear D gene. The CDR3 consists of 13 residues. Germline V gives CDR1 GTSNPN, CDR2 SVGIG (reference sequence). V lost 0 bases to trimming and J lost 5 bases, with 7 bases between them. CDR3 bases: TGTGCCTGGAGTGTACAAGTGACCGGGGAGCTGTTTTTT. Its translation is CAWSVQVTGELFF.

This clone was seen only once. The rearrangement joins TRBV7-2 to TRBJ2-2, with D hard to call. CDR1 is SGHTA and CDR2 is FQGNSA in the germline V gene. Trimming shortened V by 6 bases and J by 1 base, and 6 bases separated the two germline ends. The CDR3 is made up of 13 amino acids. This CDR3 is CASRLGNTGELFF. CDR3 nucleotides: TGTGCCAGCAGACTCGGGAACACCGGGGAGCTGTTTTTT.

This rearrangement joins TRBV5-1 to TRBJ2-3, with a tentative D call TRBD2 (7 bases). The CDR3 spans 14 residues. Germline loops: CDR1 SGHRS, CDR2 YFSETQ. Trimming shortened V by 0 bases and J by 6 bases, and 11 bases separated the two germline ends. The CDR3 DNA is TGCGCCAGCAGCTTGGCGGGGGGCAGCGATACGCAGTATTTT. As protein: CASSLAGGSDTQYF.

The chain is built from TRBV5-4 and TRBJ1-6, with a tentative D call TRBD1 (5 bases). The length of the CDR3 is 15 residues. Per the germline V gene, CDR1 is SGHNT and CDR2 is YYREEE (reference sequence). The V and J ends lost 0 bases and 8 bases respectively, with 12 bases between them. For the CDR3, the DNA is TGTGCCAGCAGCTTGGCCGCATCGGGGGATTCACCCCTCCACTTT. It yields the protein CASSLAASGDSPLHF. The whole variable domain, filled in from reference TRBV5-4 and TRBJ1-6, reads ETGVTQSPTHLIKTRGQQVTLRCSSQSGHNTVSWYQQALGQGPQFIFQYYREEENGRGNFPPRFSGLQFPNYSSELNVNALELDDSALYLCASSLAASGDSPLHFGNGTRLTVT.

This clone was counted once. V and J are TRBV7-9 and TRBJ1-2, with D uncertain. This CDR3 has 12 amino acids. CDR1 is SEHNR and CDR2 is FQNEAQ in the germline V gene (reference sequence). Trimming took 5 bases from V and 9 from J, leaving 13 bases between them. CDR3 coding DNA: TGTGCCAGCAGCCCTGCCGGGAGTAGCTACACCTTC. Its protein product is CASSPAGSSYTF.

This chain connects TRBV2 to TRBJ1-2; 7 bases align to TRBD1. Germline V gene sequence: CDR1 SNHLY, CDR2 FYNNEI. V shed 10 bases and J 7 bases; nucleotides not matched to a gene: 6. CDR3 size: 11 residues. CDR3 bases: TGTGCCATGACAGGGAACGGTGGCTACACCTTC. Protein product: CAMTGNGGYTF.

This rearrangement joins TRBV7-8 to TRBJ2-1; a weak D match, TRBD2 (5 bases). The V gene lost 1 base and the J gene lost 9 bases, with 10 bases spanning the gap. Germline CDR1 SGHVS, CDR2 FQNEAQ. The CDR3 covers 13 residues. The CDR3 nucleotides are TGTGCCAGCAGCTTAGTCGGGGTCACTGAGCAGTTCTTC. It yields the protein CASSLVGVTEQFF.

The chain recombines TRBV7-9 with TRBJ1-6; D is unresolved. Germline V gives CDR1 SEHNR, CDR2 FQNEAQ (reference sequence). There are 13 residues in the CDR3. Trimming took off 1 base at V and 8 bases at J, with 6 bases between the two ends. This CDR3 reads CASSLDSYSPLHF. Written as DNA, the CDR3 is TGTGCCAGCAGCTTAGACAGTTATTCACCCCTCCACTTT.

In this sample, this clone turned up a few times. The chain combines TRBV5-1 with TRBJ1-1, with D possibly TRBD1 on 5 matching bases. Per germline, CDR1 SGHRS and CDR2 YFSETQ. V was clipped by 7 bases and J by 3 bases, with 16 bases between them. CDR3 size: 14 residues. The CDR3 DNA is TGCGCCAGCCACCCTCGGGGGGGGGACACTGAAGCTTTCTTT. It specifies CASHPRGGDTEAFF.

This clone came up many times. The rearrangement links TRBV28 to TRBJ1-1, with unresolved D. Trimming took off 7 bases at V and 0 bases at J, with 3 bases between the two ends. The length of the CDR3 is 11 residues. Germline loops: CDR1 MDHEN, CDR2 SYDVKM. The DNA for the CDR3 is TGTGCCAGCACTCTGAACACTGAAGCTTTCTTT. Its translation: CASTLNTEAFF. The full variable domain, its missing parts supplied by reference TRBV28 and TRBJ1-1, is DVKVTQSSRYLVKRTGEKVFLECVQDMDHENMFWYRQDPGLGLRLIYFSYDVKMKEKGDIPEGYSVSREKKERFSLILESASTNQTSMYLCASTLNTEAFFGQGTRLTVV.

The gene calls are TRBV19 and TRBJ1-3, with D unresolved. CDR3 length equals 13 residues. Germline values: CDR1 LNHDA, CDR2 SQIVND (reference sequence). V was shortened by 6 bases and J by 0 bases, with 6 bases between the two germline ends. The CDR3 DNA is TGTGCCAGTAGCGACACCTCTGGAAACACCATATATTTT. It specifies CASSDTSGNTIYF.

This clone appeared a few times. The V and J genes are TRBV9 and TRBJ1-1; TRBD1 matches at 7 bases. CDR3 size: 14 residues. V shed 5 bases and J 5 bases; nucleotides not matched to a gene: 9. The germline gives CDR1 SGDLS, CDR2 YYNGEE. Written as DNA, the CDR3 is TGTGCCAGCAGTCCAATCAGGGGGATGACTGAAGCTTTCTTT. Encoded protein: CASSPIRGMTEAFF.

The chain has TRBV4-1 and TRBJ2-2; 9 nucleotides line up with TRBD2. CDR1 MGHRA and CDR2 YSYEKL come from the germline V gene. The CDR3 covers 16 residues. V gave up 4 bases and J gave up 0 bases; unmatched junction bases: 3. In DNA form, the CDR3 reads TGCGCCAGCAGCCTTGGACTAGCGCCGAACACCGGGGAGCTGTTTTTT. This encodes CASSLGLAPNTGELFF.

The rearrangement joins TRBV7-6 to TRBJ2-3, with 8 bases identical to TRBD2. V lost 1 base, J lost 3 bases, and 6 bases stayed unmatched. In germline, CDR1 is SGHVS, CDR2 FNYEAQ. The CDR3 totals 16 residues. CDR3 nucleotide sequence: TGTGCCAGCAGCTTAGTGCGGGGGGCAAGTACAGATACGCAGTATTTT. It codes for CASSLVRGASTDTQYF.

The V gene is TRBV19, the J gene TRBJ2-2; TRBD1 might be the D (5 bases). The CDR3 totals 15 residues. V was cut by 0 bases and J by 4 bases, with 9 bases left in between. Germline lookup yields CDR1 LNHDA and CDR2 SQIVND (reference sequence). The CDR3 reads CASSIDRVATGELFF. The DNA of the CDR3 is TGTGCCAGTAGTATAGACAGGGTGGCCACCGGGGAGCTGTTTTTT.

V and J are TRBV7-2 and TRBJ1-4; 11 bases fit TRBD1. The CDR3 loop spans 16 amino acids. CDR1 and CDR2 (germline): SGHTA, FQGNSA. V was pared by 1 base and J by 8 bases, with 6 bases of the junction left unmatched. The CDR3 sequence: CASSLGGQGVAEKLFF. CDR3 nucleotides: TGTGCCAGCAGCTTAGGGGGACAGGGGGTCGCAGAAAAACTGTTTTTT.

This clone was seen a single time. The chain couples TRBV25-1 to TRBJ2-7; D may be TRBD1 (6 bases). Trimming stripped 3 bases from V and 9 bases from J, with 18 bases between. The CDR3 runs to 14 residues. Germline-derived CDR1 and CDR2 are MGHDK and SYGVNS. The DNA of the CDR3 is TGTGCCAGCAGTGATCAGGGGTTAGGTACCCCGCAGTACTTC. Amino acid sequence: CASSDQGLGTPQYF.

The CDR3 nucleotides are TGCGCCAGCAGCCAAGAAGGGAGGACTGAAGCTTTCTTT. Its protein product is CASSQEGRTEAFF. The rearrangement joins TRBV4-3 to TRBJ1-1; no definite D call. The germline CDR1 and CDR2 sequences are LGHNA and YSLEER. The CDR3 loop spans 13 amino acids. V was clipped by 0 bases and J by 5 bases, with 7 bases between them.

The CDR3 sequence is CASSLVAGSDTGELFF. The CDR3 coding sequence is TGCGCCAGCAGCTTGGTGGCAGGTTCGGACACCGGGGAGCTGTTTTTT. This chain joins TRBV5-1 and TRBJ2-2; D is uncertain. The V gene lost 0 bases and the J gene lost 3 bases, with 12 bases spanning the gap. The germline V gene encodes CDR1 SGHRS and CDR2 YFSETQ. The CDR3 length is 16 residues. Variable domain in full (rest from reference TRBV5-1 and TRBJ2-2): KAGVTQTPRYLIKTRGQQVTLSCSPISGHRSVSWYQQTPGQGLQFLFEYFSETQRNKGNFPGRFSGRQFSNSRSEMNVSTLELGDSALYLCASSLVAGSDTGELFFGEGSRLTVL.